These 10 T cell receptor beta chains were sequenced from one sample in a study of blood T cell repertoires in COVID-19. The method was immunoSEQ multiplex PCR; TCRdb's version includes in-frame clones alone and lacks a portion of them. Of under 140,000 clones in the sample, around 74% are singletons; the top ten hold under 10%. Sequencing was carried out using peripheral blood. Receptors originate from an older woman with acute or convalescent COVID-19.

This clone was detected only a few times. The V call is TRBV11-3, the J call TRBJ2-7, with D maybe TRBD1 (5 bases). There are 15 residues in the CDR3. Trimming cost V 1 base and J 2 bases, with 12 bases left between them. Looked up from germline, CDR1 is SGHNT and CDR2 is YENEEA. The CDR3 is CASSLASGRAYEQYF. The CDR3 bases are TGTGCCAGCAGCTTAGCGTCCGGCAGGGCCTACGAGCAGTACTTC.

The chain couples TRBV25-1 to TRBJ1-2; 7 positions agree with TRBD1. Germline assignment: CDR1 MGHDK and CDR2 SYGVNS. This CDR3 has 14 amino acids. V shed 3 bases, J shed 4 bases, and the junction held 5 bases outside the gene matches. CDR3 sequence (DNA): TGTGCCAGCAGTGACAGGACAGGTCCCTATGGCTACACCTTC. Amino acid sequence: CASSDRTGPYGYTF.

This chain joins TRBV29-1 and TRBJ1-1; D might be TRBD1 (6 bases). The V gene's germline CDR1 is SQVTM and CDR2 ANQGSEA. The CDR3 is made up of 13 amino acids. V lost 7 bases and J 1 base, leaving 13 bases between the germline ends. This CDR3 is CSGRPQGNTEAFF. The CDR3 bases are TGCAGCGGTCGGCCACAGGGGAACACTGAAGCTTTCTTT.

This clone was observed a handful of times. This chain uses TRBV6-5 with TRBJ2-2; 9 nucleotides align to TRBD1. After removal of 0 bases from V and 7 bases from J, the junction contained 3 bases not matched to a gene. There are 15 residues in the CDR3. Germline V gives CDR1 MNHEY, CDR2 SVGAGI. Here the CDR3 reads CASSYSNRGLGELFF. Here the CDR3 DNA reads TGTGCCAGCAGTTACTCGAACAGGGGGCTCGGGGAGCTGTTTTTT.

The chain couples TRBV2 to TRBJ2-6; maybe TRBD1 (6 bases). The germline CDR1 and CDR2 sequences are SNHLY and FYNNEI. Trimming took off 7 bases at V and 0 bases at J, with 10 bases between the two ends. The CDR3 is 15 residues long. CDR3 loop: CASIPGDSGANVLTF. CDR3 nucleotide sequence: TGTGCCAGCATTCCAGGGGACTCTGGGGCCAACGTCCTGACTTTC. The entire variable domain, with the rest obtained from reference TRBV2 and TRBJ2-6, is as follows: EPEVTQTPSHQVTQMGQEVILRCVPISNHLYFYWYRQILGQKVEFLVSFYNNEISEKSEIFDDQFSVERPDGSNFTLKIRSTKLEDSAMYFCASIPGDSGANVLTFGAGSRLTVL.

The rearrangement joins TRBV18 to TRBJ1-3; 9 bases are shared with TRBD1. The length of the CDR3 is 14 residues. Germline loops: CDR1 KGHSH, CDR2 LQKENI. V was clipped by 6 bases and J by 4 bases; unmatched bases: 4. The CDR3 DNA sequence: TGTGCCAGCTCTCCGGACAGGGGAGGAAACACCATATATTTT. This codes for CASSPDRGGNTIYF.

This chain links TRBV3-1 (or the pseudogene TRBV3-2) with TRBJ1-1; TRBD1 aligns across 7 bases. CDR1 and CDR2 from the germline V gene are LGHDT and YNNKEL (reference sequence). The CDR3 runs 15 residues. V lost 1 base to trimming and J lost 0 bases; unmatched junction nucleotides: 2. The CDR3 is CASSQGTGVNTEAFF. For the CDR3, the DNA is TGTGCCAGCAGCCAAGGAACAGGGGTGAACACTGAAGCTTTCTTT.

The chain employs TRBV6-2 or TRBV6-3 and TRBJ2-3; 8 nucleotides agree with TRBD1. This CDR3 region has 15 residues. CDR1 MNHEY and CDR2 SVGEGT come from the germline V gene. V shed 1 base, J shed 2 bases, and the junction held 2 bases outside the gene matches. The DNA for the CDR3 is TGTGCCAGCAGTTACTGGACAGGGTCCACAGATACGCAGTATTTT. Its protein is CASSYWTGSTDTQYF.

This clone was counted once. V usage is TRBV2 and J usage is TRBJ1-5; 7 bases are a match to TRBD1. The germline gives CDR1 SNHLY, CDR2 FYNNEI. There are 14 residues in the CDR3. J gave up 7 bases and V 2 bases, and 5 bases lay outside the gene matches. This CDR3 is CASSEYRGGQPQHF. The CDR3 bases are TGTGCCAGCAGTGAATACAGGGGCGGACAGCCCCAGCATTTT.

The sample holds a few counts of this clone. The chain has TRBV7-3 and TRBJ2-3; 13 bases fit TRBD2. The length of the CDR3 is 15 residues. Germline assignment: CDR1 SGHTA and CDR2 FQGTGA. The V segment lost 4 bases and the J segment 8 bases; nucleotides outside the gene matches: 6. The CDR3 is CASSSGLAGAGTQYF. The CDR3 DNA follows: TGTGCCAGCAGCTCCGGACTAGCGGGGGCGGGTACGCAGTATTTT.